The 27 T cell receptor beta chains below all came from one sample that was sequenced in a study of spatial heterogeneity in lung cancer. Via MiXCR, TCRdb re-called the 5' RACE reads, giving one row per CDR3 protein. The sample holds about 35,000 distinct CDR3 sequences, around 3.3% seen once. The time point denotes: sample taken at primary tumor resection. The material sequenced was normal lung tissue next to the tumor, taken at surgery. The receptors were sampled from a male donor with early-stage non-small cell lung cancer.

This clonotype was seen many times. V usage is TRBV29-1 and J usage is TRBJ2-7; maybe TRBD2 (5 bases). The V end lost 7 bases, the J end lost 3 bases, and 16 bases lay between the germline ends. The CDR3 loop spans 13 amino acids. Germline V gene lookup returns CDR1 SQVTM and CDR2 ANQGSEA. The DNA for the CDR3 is TGCAGCGGGGGTGACGGGGAGTTCTACGAGCAGTACTTC. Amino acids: CSGGDGEFYEQYF.

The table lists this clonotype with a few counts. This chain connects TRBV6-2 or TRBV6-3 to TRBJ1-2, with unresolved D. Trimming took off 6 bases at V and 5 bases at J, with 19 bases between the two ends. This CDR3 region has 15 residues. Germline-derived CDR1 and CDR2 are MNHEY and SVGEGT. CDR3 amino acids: CASSPVENSRYGYTF. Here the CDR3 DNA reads TGTGCCAGCAGCCCAGTCGAGAACAGTCGGTATGGCTACACCTTC.

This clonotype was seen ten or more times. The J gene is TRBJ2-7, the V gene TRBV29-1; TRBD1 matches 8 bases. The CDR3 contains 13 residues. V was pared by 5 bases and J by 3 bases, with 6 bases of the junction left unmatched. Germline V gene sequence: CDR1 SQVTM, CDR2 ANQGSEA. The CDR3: CSVRTGGFYEQYF. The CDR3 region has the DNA TGCAGCGTTAGAACAGGGGGGTTCTACGAGCAGTACTTC.

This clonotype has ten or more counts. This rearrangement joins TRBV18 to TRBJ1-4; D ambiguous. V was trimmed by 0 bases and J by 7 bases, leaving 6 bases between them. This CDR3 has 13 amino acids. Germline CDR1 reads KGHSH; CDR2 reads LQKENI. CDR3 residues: CASSPPTLEKLFF. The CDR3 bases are TGTGCCAGCTCACCACCCACACTTGAAAAACTGTTTTTT.

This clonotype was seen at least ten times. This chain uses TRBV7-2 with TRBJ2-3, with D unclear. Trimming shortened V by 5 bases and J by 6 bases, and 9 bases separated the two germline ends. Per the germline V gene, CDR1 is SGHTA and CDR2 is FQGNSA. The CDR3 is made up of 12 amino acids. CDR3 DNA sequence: TGTGCCAGCAGCCAGCAAGCCGATACGCAGTATTTT. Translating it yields CASSQQADTQYF.

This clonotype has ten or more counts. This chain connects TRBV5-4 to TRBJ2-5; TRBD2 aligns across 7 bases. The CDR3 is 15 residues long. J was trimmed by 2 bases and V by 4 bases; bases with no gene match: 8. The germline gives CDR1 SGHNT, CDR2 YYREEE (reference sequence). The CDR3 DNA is TGTGCCAGCAGCCCCAACCCAGCGGGGCAAGAGACCCAGTACTTC. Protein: CASSPNPAGQETQYF. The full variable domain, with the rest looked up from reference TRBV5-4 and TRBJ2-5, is ETGVTQSPTHLIKTRGQQVTLRCSSQSGHNTVSWYQQALGQGPQFIFQYYREEENGRGNFPPRFSGLQFPNYSSELNVNALELDDSALYLCASSPNPAGQETQYFGPGTRLLVL.

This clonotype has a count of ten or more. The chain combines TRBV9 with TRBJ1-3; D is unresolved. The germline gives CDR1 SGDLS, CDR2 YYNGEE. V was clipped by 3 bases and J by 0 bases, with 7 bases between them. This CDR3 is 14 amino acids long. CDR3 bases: TGTGCCAGCAGCGGCACTCACTCTGGAAACACCATATATTTT. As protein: CASSGTHSGNTIYF.

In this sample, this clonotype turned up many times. This CDR3 reads CASSLGAARNTEAFF. CDR3 nucleotide sequence: TGTGCCAGCAGCTTGGGTGCGGCTCGAAACACTGAAGCTTTCTTT. V and J are TRBV7-9 and TRBJ1-1; D uncertain. CDR1 is SEHNR, CDR2 FQNEAQ, per germline (reference sequence). V was shortened by 3 bases and J by 2 bases, with 13 bases between the two germline ends. The CDR3 is 15 residues long.

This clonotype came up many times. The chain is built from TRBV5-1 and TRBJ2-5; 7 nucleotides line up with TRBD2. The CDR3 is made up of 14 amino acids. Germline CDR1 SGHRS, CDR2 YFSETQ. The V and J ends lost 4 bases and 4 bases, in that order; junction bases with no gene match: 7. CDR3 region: CASSGGVLGETQYF. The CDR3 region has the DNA TGCGCCAGCAGCGGGGGGGTTCTGGGAGAGACCCAGTACTTC.

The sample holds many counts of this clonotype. CDR3 sequence: CASSSHSPGSGPGGYTF. In nucleotides, the CDR3 is TGTGCCAGCAGCTCACACTCCCCCGGGTCAGGACCAGGGGGCTACACCTTC. The chain joins TRBV7-2 to TRBJ1-2, with a possible D match to TRBD1 (5 bases). V gave up 4 bases and J gave up 8 bases, with 26 bases separating them. The CDR3 loop spans 17 amino acids. Germline CDR1 reads SGHTA; CDR2 reads FQGNSA.

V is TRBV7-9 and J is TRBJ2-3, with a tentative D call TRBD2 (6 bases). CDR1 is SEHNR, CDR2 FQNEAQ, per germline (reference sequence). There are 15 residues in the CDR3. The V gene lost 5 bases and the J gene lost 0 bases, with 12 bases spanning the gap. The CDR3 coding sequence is TGTGCCAGCAGCCATACTAGCAGAAGCACAGATACGCAGTATTTT. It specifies CASSHTSRSTDTQYF.

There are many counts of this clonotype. The CDR3 sequence: CASSTSGSTDTQYF. The CDR3, as DNA: TGTGCCAGCAGCACCAGCGGGAGCACAGATACGCAGTATTTT. V is TRBV7-9 and J is TRBJ2-3, with D possibly matching TRBD2 (6 bases). The CDR3 spans 14 residues. Trimming left V 5 bases short and J 0 bases short, with 9 bases between. Germline-derived CDR1 and CDR2 are SEHNR and FQNEAQ (reference sequence).

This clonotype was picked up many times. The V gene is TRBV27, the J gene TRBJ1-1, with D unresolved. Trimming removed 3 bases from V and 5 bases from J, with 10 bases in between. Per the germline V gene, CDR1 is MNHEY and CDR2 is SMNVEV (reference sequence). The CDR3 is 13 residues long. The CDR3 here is CASSLGEMTEAFF. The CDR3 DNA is TGTGCCAGCAGTTTGGGAGAAATGACTGAAGCTTTCTTT.

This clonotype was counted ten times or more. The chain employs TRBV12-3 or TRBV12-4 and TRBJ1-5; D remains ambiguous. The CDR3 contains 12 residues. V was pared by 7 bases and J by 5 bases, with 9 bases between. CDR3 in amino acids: CASTSGHQPQHF. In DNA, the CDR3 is TGTGCCAGCACCTCCGGCCATCAGCCCCAGCATTTT.

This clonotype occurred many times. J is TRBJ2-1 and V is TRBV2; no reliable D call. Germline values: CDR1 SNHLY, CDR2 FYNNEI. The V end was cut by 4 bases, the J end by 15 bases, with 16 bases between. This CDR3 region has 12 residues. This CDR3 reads CASSVNGLDRFF. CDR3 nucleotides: TGTGCCAGCAGTGTTAACGGCCTGGACCGGTTCTTC.

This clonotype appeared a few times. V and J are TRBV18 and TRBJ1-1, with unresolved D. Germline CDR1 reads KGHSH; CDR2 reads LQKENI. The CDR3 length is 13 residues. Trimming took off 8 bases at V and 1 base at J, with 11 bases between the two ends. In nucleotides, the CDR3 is TGTGCCAGCGCGGTGGGAGAGAACACTGAAGCTTTCTTT. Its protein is CASAVGENTEAFF.

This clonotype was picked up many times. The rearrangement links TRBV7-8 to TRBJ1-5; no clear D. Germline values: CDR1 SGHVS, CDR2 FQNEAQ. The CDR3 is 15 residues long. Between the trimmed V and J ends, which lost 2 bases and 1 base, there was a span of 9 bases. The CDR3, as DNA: TGTGCCAGCAGCTTAAGTCGGGGAAGCAATCAGCCCCAGCATTTT. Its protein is CASSLSRGSNQPQHF. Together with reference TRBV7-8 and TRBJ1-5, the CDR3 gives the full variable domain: GAGVSQSPRYKVAKRGQDVALRCDPISGHVSLFWYQQALGQGPEFLTYFQNEAQLDKSGLPSDRFFAERPEGSVSTLKIQRTQQEDSAVYLCASSLSRGSNQPQHFGDGTRLSIL.

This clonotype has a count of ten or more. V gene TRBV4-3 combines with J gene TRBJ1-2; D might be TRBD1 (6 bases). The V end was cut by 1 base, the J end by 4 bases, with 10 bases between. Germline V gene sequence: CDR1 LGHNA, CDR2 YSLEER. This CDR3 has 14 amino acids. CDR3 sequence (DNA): TGCGCCAGCAGCCAAGGAGCGGACAGCTATGGCTACACCTTC. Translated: CASSQGADSYGYTF.

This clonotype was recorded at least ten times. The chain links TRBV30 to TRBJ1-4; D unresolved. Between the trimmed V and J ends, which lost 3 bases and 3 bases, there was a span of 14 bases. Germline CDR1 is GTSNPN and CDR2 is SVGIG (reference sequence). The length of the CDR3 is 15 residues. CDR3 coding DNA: TGTGCCTGGAGCCCTCAAGGCACGGCTAATGAAAAACTGTTTTTT. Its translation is CAWSPQGTANEKLFF.

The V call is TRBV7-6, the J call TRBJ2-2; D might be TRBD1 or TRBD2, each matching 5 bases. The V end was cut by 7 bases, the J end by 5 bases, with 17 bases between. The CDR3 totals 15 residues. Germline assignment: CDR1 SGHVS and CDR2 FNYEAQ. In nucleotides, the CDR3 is TGTGCCAGCAATGCCAAGGGGCGCGGGACCGGGGAGCTGTTTTTT. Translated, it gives CASNAKGRGTGELFF.

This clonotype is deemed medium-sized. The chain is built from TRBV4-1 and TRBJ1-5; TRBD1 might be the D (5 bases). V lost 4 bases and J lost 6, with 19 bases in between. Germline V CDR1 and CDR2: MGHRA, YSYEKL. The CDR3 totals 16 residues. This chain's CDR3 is CASSPGAEPLSQPQHF. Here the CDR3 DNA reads TGCGCCAGCAGCCCTGGGGCAGAGCCCTTGAGTCAGCCCCAGCATTTT.

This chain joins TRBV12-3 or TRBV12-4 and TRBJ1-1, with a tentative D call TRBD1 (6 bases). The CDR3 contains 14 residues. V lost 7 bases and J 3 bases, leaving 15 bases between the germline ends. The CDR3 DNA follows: TGTGCCAGCACCCCCGCGGGGGGCTACACTGAAGCTTTCTTT. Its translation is CASTPAGGYTEAFF.

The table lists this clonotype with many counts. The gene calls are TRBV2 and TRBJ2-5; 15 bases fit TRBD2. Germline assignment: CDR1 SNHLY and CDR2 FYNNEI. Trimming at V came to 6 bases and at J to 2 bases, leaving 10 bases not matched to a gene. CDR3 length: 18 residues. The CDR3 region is CASRDPRTSGRDQETQYF. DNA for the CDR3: TGTGCCAGCAGAGATCCACGGACTAGCGGGAGGGATCAAGAGACCCAGTACTTC.

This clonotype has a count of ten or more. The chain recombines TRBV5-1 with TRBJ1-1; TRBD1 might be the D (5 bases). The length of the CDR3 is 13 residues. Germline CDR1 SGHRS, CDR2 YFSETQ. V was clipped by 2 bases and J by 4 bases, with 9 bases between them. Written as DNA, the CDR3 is TGCGCCAGCAGCTTAATGGGGGGCACTGAAGCTTTCTTT. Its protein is CASSLMGGTEAFF.

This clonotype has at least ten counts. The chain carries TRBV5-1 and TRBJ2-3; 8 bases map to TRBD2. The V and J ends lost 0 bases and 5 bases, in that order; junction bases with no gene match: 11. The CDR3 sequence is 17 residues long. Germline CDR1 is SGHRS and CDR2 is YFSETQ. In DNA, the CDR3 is TGCGCCAGCAGCTTGGAACTCAGCGGGAGCGTTTTAGATACGCAGTATTTT. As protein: CASSLELSGSVLDTQYF.

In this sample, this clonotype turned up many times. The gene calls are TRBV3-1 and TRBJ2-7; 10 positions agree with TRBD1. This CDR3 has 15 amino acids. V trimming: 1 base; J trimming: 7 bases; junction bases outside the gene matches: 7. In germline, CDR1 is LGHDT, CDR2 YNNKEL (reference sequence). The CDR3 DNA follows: TGTGCCAGCAGCCAAGGGACAGGGGGTATAAGAGAGCAGTACTTC. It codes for CASSQGTGGIREQYF.

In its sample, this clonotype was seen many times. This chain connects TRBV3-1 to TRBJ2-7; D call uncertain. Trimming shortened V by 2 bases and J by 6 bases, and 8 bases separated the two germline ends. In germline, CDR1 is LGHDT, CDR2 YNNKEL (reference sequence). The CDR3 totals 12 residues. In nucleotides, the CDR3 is TGTGCCAGCAGCCAACTCCGAAGCGAGCAGTACTTC. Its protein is CASSQLRSEQYF.